This T cell receptor beta chain was recorded in a study of blood T cells in healthy people across ages. Study-level findings and limits: Diversity of TCR beta correlated strongly with naive T cell percentage.

Combining a sample-barcoded 5' primer with a J-beta primer mix, a second PCR ran for about 7 to 11 cycles. A single record per CDR3 protein comes from TCRdb applying MiXCR to the 5' RACE reads. The top ten hold 3% of the sample, which has around 780,000 distinct CDR3 sequences, more than 25% seen once. The CDR3 is 16 residues long. Germline V gene sequence: CDR1 SGHTA, CDR2 FQGNSA. V was pared by 5 bases and J by 3 bases, with 17 bases between. This clonotype was seen a handful of times. Its antigen remains unknown. These same records also appear under a second study, on T cells of mothers and their children. That source notes: Compared with unrelated pairs, related mother-child pairs had slightly higher, non-significant overlap.

The chain has TRBV7-2 and TRBJ2-1; a weak D match, TRBD1 (6 bases). The specimen sequenced was blood. The receptor's source is a boy younger than 18 in good health. CDR3 region: CASSKGVRLRYNEQFF. CDR3 nucleotides: TGTGCCAGCAGCAAGGGGGTGAGACTCCGCTACAATGAGCAGTTCTTC.